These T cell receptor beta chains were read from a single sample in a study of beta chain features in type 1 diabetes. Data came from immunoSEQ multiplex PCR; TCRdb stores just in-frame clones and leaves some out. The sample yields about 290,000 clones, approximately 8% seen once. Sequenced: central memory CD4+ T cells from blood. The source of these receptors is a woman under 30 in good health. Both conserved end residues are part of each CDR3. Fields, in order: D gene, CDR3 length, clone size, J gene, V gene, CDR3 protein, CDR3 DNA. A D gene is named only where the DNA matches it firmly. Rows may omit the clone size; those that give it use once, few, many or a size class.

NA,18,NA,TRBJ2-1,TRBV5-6,CASSLQRGFLLRPNEQFF,TGTGCCAGCAGCTTGCAAAGGGGGTTCTTGCTACGACCCAATGAGCAGTTCTTC
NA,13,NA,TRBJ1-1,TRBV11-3,CASKRQLRPEAFF,TGTGCCAGCAAAAGACAGCTCCGGCCGGAAGCTTTCTTT
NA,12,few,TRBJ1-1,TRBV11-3,CASSPRNTEAFF,TGTGCCAGCAGCCCCAGGAACACTGAAGCTTTCTTT
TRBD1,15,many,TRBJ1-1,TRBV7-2,CASSLRQGLNTEAFF,TGTGCCAGCAGCTTACGACAGGGTTTGAACACTGAAGCTTTCTTT
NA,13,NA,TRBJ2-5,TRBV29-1,CSAPLGDVFTQYF,TGCAGCGCTCCGCTGGGCGACGTATTCACCCAGTACTTC
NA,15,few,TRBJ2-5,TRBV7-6,CASSSRVSGTETQYF,TGTGCCAGCAGCTCTCGGGTCAGCGGAACTGAGACCCAGTACTTC
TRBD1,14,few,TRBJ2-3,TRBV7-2,CASSLRGPVDTQYF,TGTGCCAGCAGCTTAAGGGGGCCCGTAGATACGCAGTATTTT
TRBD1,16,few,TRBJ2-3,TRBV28,CASRPAGTGARDTQYF,TGTGCCAGCAGACCTGCCGGGACAGGGGCGAGAGATACGCAGTATTTT
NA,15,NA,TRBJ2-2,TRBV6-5,CASRRDDTNTGELFF,TGTGCCAGTCGGAGGGACGACACGAACACCGGGGAGCTGTTTTTT
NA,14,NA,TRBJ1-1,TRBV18,CASSRQGMGTEAFF,TGTGCCAGCTCACGGCAGGGAATGGGCACTGAAGCTTTCTTT
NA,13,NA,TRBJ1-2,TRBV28,CASRRQEPYGYTF,TGTGCCAGCAGACGACAGGAACCCTATGGCTACACCTTC
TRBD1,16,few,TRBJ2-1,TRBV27,CASHPQGADSYNEQFF,TGTGCCAGCCACCCCCAGGGGGCGGATTCCTACAATGAGCAGTTCTTC
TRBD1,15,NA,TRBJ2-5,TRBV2,CASSDRGQVQETQYF,TGTGCCAGCAGTGACCGAGGACAGGTCCAAGAGACCCAGTACTTC
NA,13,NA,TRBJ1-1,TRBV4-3,CASSTQPGTEAFF,TGCGCCAGCAGCACCCAACCAGGCACTGAAGCTTTCTTT
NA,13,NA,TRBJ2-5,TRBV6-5,CASSSSLLYVQYF,TGTGCCAGCAGTTCGAGCCTTTTATACGTCCAGTACTTC
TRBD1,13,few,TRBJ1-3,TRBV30,CAWGTVSGNTIYF,TGTGCCTGGGGGACAGTCTCTGGAAACACCATATATTTT
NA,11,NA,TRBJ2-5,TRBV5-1,CASSLAETQYF,TGCGCCAGCAGCTTGGCAGAGACCCAGTACTTC
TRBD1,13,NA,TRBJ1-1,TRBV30,CAWSRTGRVRAFF,TGTGCCTGGAGTAGGACAGGGAGGGTGAGGGCTTTCTTT
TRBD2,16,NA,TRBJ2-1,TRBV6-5,CASSSDGTTVYNEQFF,TGTGCCAGCAGTTCTGACGGGACTACGGTCTACAATGAGCAGTTCTTC
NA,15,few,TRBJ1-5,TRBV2,CASRTGLGGNQPQHF,TGTGCCAGCAGGACGGGACTTGGAGGCAATCAGCCCCAGCATTTT